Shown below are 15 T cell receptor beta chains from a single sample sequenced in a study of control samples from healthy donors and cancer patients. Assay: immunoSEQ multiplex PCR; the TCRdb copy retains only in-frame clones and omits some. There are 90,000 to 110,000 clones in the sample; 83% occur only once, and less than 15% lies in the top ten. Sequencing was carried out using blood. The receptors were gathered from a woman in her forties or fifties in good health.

Written as DNA, the CDR3 is TGTGCCAGCAGCTTAGATCAGGGGTGGGCGAACACTGAAGCTTTCTTT. Its protein product is CASSLDQGWANTEAFF. The chain has TRBV11-3 and TRBJ1-1, with a possible D match to TRBD1 (6 bases). The CDR3 sequence is 16 residues long. V was clipped by 0 bases and J by 1 base, with 12 bases between them. CDR1 is SGHNT, CDR2 YENEEA, per germline.

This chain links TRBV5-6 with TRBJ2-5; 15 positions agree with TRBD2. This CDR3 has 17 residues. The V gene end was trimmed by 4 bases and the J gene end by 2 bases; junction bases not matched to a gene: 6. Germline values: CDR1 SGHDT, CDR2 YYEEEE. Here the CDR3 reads CASSGGTSGRWQETQYF. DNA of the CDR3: TGTGCCAGCAGCGGCGGGACTAGCGGGAGGTGGCAAGAGACCCAGTACTTC.

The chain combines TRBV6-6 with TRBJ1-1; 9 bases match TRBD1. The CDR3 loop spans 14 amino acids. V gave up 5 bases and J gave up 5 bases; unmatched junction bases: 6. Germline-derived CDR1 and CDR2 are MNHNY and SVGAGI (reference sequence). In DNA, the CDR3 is TGTGCCAGCAGTCCTGGACAGGGGTCTACTGAAGCTTTCTTT. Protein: CASSPGQGSTEAFF.

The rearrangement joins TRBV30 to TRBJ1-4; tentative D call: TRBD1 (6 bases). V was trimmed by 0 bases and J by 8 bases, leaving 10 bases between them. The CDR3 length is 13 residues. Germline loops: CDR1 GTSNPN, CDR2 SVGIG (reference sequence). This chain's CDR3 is CAWSVTGREKLFF. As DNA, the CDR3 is TGTGCCTGGAGTGTAACAGGGAGGGAAAAACTGTTTTTT.

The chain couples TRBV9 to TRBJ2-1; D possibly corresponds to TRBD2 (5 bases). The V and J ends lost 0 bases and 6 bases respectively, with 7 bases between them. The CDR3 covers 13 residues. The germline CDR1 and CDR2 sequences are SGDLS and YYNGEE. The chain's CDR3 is CASSVASLNEQFF. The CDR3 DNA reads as TGTGCCAGCAGCGTAGCTAGCCTCAATGAGCAGTTCTTC.

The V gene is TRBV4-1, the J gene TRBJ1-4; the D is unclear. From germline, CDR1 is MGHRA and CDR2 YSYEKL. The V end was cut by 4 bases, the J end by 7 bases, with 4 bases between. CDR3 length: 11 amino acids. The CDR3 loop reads CASSPGEKLFF. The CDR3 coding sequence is TGCGCCAGCAGCCCAGGTGAAAAACTGTTTTTT.

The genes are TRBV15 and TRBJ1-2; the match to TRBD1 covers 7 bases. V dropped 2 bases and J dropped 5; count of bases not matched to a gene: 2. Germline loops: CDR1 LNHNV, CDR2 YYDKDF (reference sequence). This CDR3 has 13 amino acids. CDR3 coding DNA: TGTGCCACCAGCAGACAGGGGGAGTATGGCTACACCTTC. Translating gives CATSRQGEYGYTF.

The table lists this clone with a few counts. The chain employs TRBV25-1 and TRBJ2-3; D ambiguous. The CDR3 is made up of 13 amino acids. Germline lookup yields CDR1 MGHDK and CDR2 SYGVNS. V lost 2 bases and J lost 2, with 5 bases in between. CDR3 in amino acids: CASSERHTDTQYF. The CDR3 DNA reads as TGTGCCAGCAGTGAAAGGCACACAGATACGCAGTATTTT.

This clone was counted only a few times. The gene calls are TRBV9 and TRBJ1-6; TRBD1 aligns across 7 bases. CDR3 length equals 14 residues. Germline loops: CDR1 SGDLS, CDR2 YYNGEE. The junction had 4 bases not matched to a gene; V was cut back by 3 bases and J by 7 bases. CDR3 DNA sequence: TGTGCCAGCAGCGCGCAGGGGGAAAATTCACCCCTCCACTTT. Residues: CASSAQGENSPLHF.

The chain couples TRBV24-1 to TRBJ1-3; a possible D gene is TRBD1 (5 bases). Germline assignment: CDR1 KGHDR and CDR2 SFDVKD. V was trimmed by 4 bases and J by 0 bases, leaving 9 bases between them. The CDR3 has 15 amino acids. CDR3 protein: CATSDPTDSGNTIYF. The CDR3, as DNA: TGTGCCACCAGTGACCCGACAGACTCTGGAAACACCATATATTTT.

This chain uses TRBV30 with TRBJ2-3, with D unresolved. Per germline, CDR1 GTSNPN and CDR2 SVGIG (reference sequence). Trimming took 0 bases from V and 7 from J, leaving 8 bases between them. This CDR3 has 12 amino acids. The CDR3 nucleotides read TGTGCCTGGAGTGTACGAGAAAATACGCAGTATTTT. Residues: CAWSVRENTQYF.

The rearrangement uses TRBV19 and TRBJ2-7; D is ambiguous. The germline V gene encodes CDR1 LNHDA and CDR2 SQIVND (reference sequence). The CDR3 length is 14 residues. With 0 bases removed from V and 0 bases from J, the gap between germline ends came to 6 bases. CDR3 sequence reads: CASSIDLGSYEQYF. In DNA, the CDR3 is TGTGCCAGTAGTATAGATCTAGGCTCCTACGAGCAGTACTTC.

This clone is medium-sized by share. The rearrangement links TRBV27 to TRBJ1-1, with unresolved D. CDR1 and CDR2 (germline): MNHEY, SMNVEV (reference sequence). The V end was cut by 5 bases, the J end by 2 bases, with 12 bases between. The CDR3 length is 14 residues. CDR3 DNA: TGTGCCAGCAGTCCTTCCGCGGGCAACACTGAAGCTTTCTTT. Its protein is CASSPSAGNTEAFF.

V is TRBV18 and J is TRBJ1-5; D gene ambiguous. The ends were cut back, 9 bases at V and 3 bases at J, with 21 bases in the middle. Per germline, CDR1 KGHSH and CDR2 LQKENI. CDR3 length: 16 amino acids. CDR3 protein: CASTEVAAHNNQPQHF. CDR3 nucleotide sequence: TGTGCCAGTACTGAAGTTGCAGCCCATAACAATCAGCCCCAGCATTTT.

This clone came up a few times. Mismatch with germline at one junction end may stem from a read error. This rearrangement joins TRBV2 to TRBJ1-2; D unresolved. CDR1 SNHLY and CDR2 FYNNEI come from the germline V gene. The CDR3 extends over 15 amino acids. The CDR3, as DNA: TGTGCCAGCAGTGAGGGTAACTCCAGTGGACGGCGAAAATACTTC. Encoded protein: CASSEGNSSGRRKYF. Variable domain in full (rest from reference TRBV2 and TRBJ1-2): EPEVTQTPSHQVTQMGQEVILRCVPISNHLYFYWYRQILGQKVEFLVSFYNNEISEKSEIFDDQFSVERPDGSNFTLKIRSTKLEDSAMYFCASSEGNSSGRRKYFGSGTRLTVV.